The rows below give T cell receptor beta chains drawn from one sample of a study of vaccination effects on CD4 cells after COVID-19. These receptors' targets are unknown. Profiling relied on immunoSEQ multiplex PCR, and the TCRdb table lists in-frame clones only, not all of them. The table includes around 41,000 clones, 82% detected once. The specimen was CD4+ T cells from PBMCs cultured without peptide, collected before COVID-19 vaccination. The origin of the receptors is a human donor who received a COVID-19 vaccine. Each CDR3 is given with its conserved first and last residue. Fields, in order: D gene, V gene, clone size, J gene, CDR3 protein, CDR3 DNA. The D gene is left open where the match is weak. Some rows mark clone size as missing; the rest say once, few, many or name a class of expanded clone.

>NA|TRBV29-1|NA|TRBJ2-5
CSARPGEETQYF
TGCAGCGCCCGACCAGGGGAAGAGACCCAGTACTTC
>TRBD1|TRBV18|NA|TRBJ2-5
CASSTRQGATETQYF
TGTGCCAGCTCAACCAGACAGGGGGCAACAGAGACCCAGTACTTC
>NA|TRBV6-5|NA|TRBJ1-1
CASSYSEGVTNTEAFF
TGTGCCAGCAGTTACTCGGAAGGGGTAACTAACACTGAAGCTTTCTTT
>NA|TRBV30|few|TRBJ2-1
CAWSITANNEQFF
TGTGCCTGGAGTATCACAGCCAACAATGAGCAGTTCTTC
>NA|TRBV9|NA|TRBJ1-4
CASSVGGAGMVFNEKLFF
TGTGCCAGCAGCGTCGGAGGGGCTGGCATGGTCTTTAATGAAAAACTGTTTTTT
>TRBD1|TRBV4-1|NA|TRBJ2-3
CASSQLDRDADTQYF
TGCGCCAGCAGCCAATTAGACAGGGACGCAGATACGCAGTATTTT
>NA|TRBV2|NA|TRBJ1-2
CASSKNPDYGYTF
TGTGCCAGCAGTAAGAATCCGGACTATGGCTACACCTTC
>TRBD1|TRBV19|few|TRBJ1-1
CASTYPINRAGGTEAFF
TGTGCCAGTACTTACCCCATAAATCGAGCAGGGGGAACTGAAGCTTTCTTT
>NA|TRBV11-1|NA|TRBJ2-3
CASSSADTQYF
TGTGCCAGCAGCTCGGCAGATACGCAGTATTTT
>TRBD2|TRBV30|NA|TRBJ2-5
CAWSVLAGALETQYF
TGTGCCTGGAGTGTTCTAGCGGGGGCCCTAGAGACCCAGTACTTC
>NA|TRBV5-1|few|TRBJ2-3
CASSFREPRDTDTQYF
TGCGCCAGCAGCTTCCGGGAACCCAGGGACACAGATACGCAGTATTTT
>NA|TRBV29-1|NA|TRBJ2-5
CSVPTLGQETQYF
TGCAGCGTTCCGACACTAGGCCAAGAGACCCAGTACTTC
>NA|TRBV12-3/TRBV12-4|once|TRBJ2-2
CASTRGIGELFF
TGTGCCAGCACTAGGGGTATCGGGGAGCTGTTTTTT
>TRBD1|TRBV18|NA|TRBJ2-5
CASSQTGQETQYF
TGTGCCAGCTCCCAGACAGGGCAAGAGACCCAGTACTTC
>TRBD1|TRBV27|NA|TRBJ1-3
CASSLRGLSGNTIYF
TGTGCCAGCAGTTTGAGGGGGCTCTCTGGAAACACCATATATTTT
>TRBD2|TRBV28|NA|TRBJ2-4
CASRPFSRGKNIQYF
TGTGCCAGCAGGCCCTTTTCGCGGGGGAAAAACATTCAGTACTTC
>NA|TRBV19|NA|TRBJ1-6
CASSAVLNSPLHF
TGTGCCAGTAGTGCGGTCTTGAATTCACCCCTCCACTTT
>TRBD2|TRBV7-2|NA|TRBJ2-5
CASSSDSGGVLKTQYF
TGTGCCAGCAGCTCGGATAGCGGGGGGGTATTGAAGACCCAGTACTTC
>TRBD2|TRBV25-1|NA|TRBJ2-5
CASSEVLAGSETQYF
TGTGCCAGCAGTGAAGTGTTAGCGGGGTCAGAGACCCAGTACTTC
>NA|TRBV5-1|NA|TRBJ2-1
CASSLVAQSSYNEQFF
TGCGCCAGCAGCTTGGTGGCCCAGAGCTCCTACAATGAGCAGTTCTTC
>NA|TRBV3-1/TRBV3-2|few|TRBJ2-5
CASSYPGQSYQETQYF
TGTGCCAGCAGCTATCCGGGACAATCGTACCAAGAGACCCAGTACTTC
>NA|TRBV18|NA|TRBJ2-3
CASSAGGETQYF
TGTGCCAGCTCAGCAGGGGGGGAAACGCAGTATTTT
>NA|TRBV7-2|NA|TRBJ1-6
CASSLLGGVDSPLHF
TGTGCCAGCAGCTTATTAGGGGGAGTAGATTCACCCCTCCACTTT
>NA|TRBV7-8|NA|TRBJ1-1
CASSLSLYSVMNTEAFF
TGTGCCAGCAGTCTCTCATTATATTCGGTGATGAACACTGAAGCTTTCTTT
>TRBD1|TRBV7-6|NA|TRBJ1-1
CASSLSGQREAFF
TGTGCCAGCAGCTTGTCGGGACAGCGGGAAGCTTTCTTT
>NA|TRBV28|few|TRBJ1-1
CASSFLPLGAFF
TGTGCCAGCAGTTTTCTCCCCCTGGGGGCTTTCTTT
>TRBD1|TRBV19|NA|TRBJ1-4
CASAGQINEKLFF
TGTGCCAGTGCGGGACAGATAAATGAAAAACTGTTTTTT
>NA|TRBV5-5|NA|TRBJ1-2
CASSPHSWANYGYTF
TGTGCCAGCAGCCCCCACAGTTGGGCTAACTATGGCTACACCTTC
>TRBD1|TRBV5-6|NA|TRBJ1-5
CASSKDRQSNQPQHF
TGTGCCAGCAGCAAGGACAGGCAAAGCAATCAGCCCCAGCATTTT
>TRBD2|TRBV30|NA|TRBJ2-3
CAWTSGGAQDTQYF
TGTGCCTGGACTAGCGGGGGGGCTCAAGATACGCAGTATTTT
>TRBD1|TRBV15|NA|TRBJ2-3
CATSSAGGTQYF
TGTGCCACCAGCAGTGCAGGGGGAACGCAGTATTTT
>NA|TRBV19|NA|TRBJ2-6
CASRSQGSGANVLTF
TGTGCCAGTAGATCACAGGGTTCTGGGGCCAACGTCCTGACTTTC
>NA|TRBV7-2|NA|TRBJ2-1
CASSSQGQLGNEQFF
TGTGCCAGCAGCTCCCAGGGCCAGCTGGGGAATGAGCAGTTCTTC
>TRBD1|TRBV5-3|once|TRBJ1-1
CAIRGAREGEAFF
TGTGCCATCAGGGGGGCTCGGGAGGGTGAAGCTTTCTTT
>TRBD1|TRBV4-3|NA|TRBJ1-3
CASSQERGTVSGNTIYF
TGCGCCAGCAGCCAAGAGCGTGGGACAGTCTCTGGAAACACCATATATTTT
>NA|TRBV11-2|NA|TRBJ2-3
CASTRGFGTDTQYF
TGTGCCAGCACCCGAGGTTTTGGCACAGATACGCAGTATTTT
>TRBD1|TRBV29-1|once|TRBJ2-5
CSVGQGAWETQYF
TGCAGCGTTGGACAGGGGGCCTGGGAGACCCAGTACTTC
>NA|TRBV20-1|NA|TRBJ2-2
CSASLWGRSEATGELFF
TGCAGTGCTAGTCTTTGGGGGAGATCCGAGGCGACCGGGGAGCTGTTTTTT
>TRBD2|TRBV18|NA|TRBJ2-5
CASSPSPGTSGETQYF
TGTGCCAGCTCACCAAGTCCCGGGACTAGTGGGGAGACCCAGTACTTC
>TRBD2|TRBV9|few|TRBJ2-2
CASSVERLAGRNTGELFF
TGTGCCAGCAGCGTAGAGCGACTAGCGGGGAGGAACACCGGGGAGCTGTTTTTT
>NA|TRBV4-2|once|TRBJ1-1
CASSPGATVGRNTEAFF
TGTGCCAGCAGCCCGGGAGCCACAGTGGGGCGGAACACTGAAGCTTTCTTT
>NA|TRBV9|NA|TRBJ1-2
CASSVRNSNYGYTF
TGTGCCAGCAGCGTAAGAAACAGTAACTATGGCTACACCTTC
>NA|TRBV2|NA|TRBJ1-6
CASSNQASSYNSPLHF
TGTGCCAGCAGTAACCAGGCGAGCTCCTATAATTCACCCCTCCACTTT